These 3 T cell receptor beta chains originate from one sample sequenced in a study of identical twins (dated by TCRdb to about 2016). Libraries came from 5' RACE. The run used an Illumina HiSeq 2000. In-frame beta chains were kept once TCRdb had trimmed the public reads at Q25 with fastp and called clones with MiXCR. Duplicate CDR3 protein sequences are folded into a single record with the most common DNA and genes. The sample contains about 570,000 distinct CDR3 sequences, 9.6% of them found a single time. The ten largest account for under 3.5% of the sample. This sample also appeared in a second study, on yellow fever vaccine responses in identical twins.

Sequenced sample: PBMCs. These receptors all come from a woman younger than 30 in good health.

Of note for this clonotype: This may come from a read error, since a much larger clone is one base off. CDR3 sequence reads: CSVPGLNTGELFF. CDR3 bases: TGCAGTGTTCCGGGGCTGAACACCGGGGAGCTGTTTTTT. The V gene is TRBV20-1, the J gene TRBJ2-2, with D perhaps given as TRBD1 or TRBD2 (5 bases each). Germline values: CDR1 DFQATT, CDR2 SNEGSKA (reference sequence). V dropped 7 bases and J dropped 1 base, with 10 bases sitting between them. The length of the CDR3 is 13 residues.

The chain uses TRBV2 and TRBJ1-1; D is undetermined. CDR1 is SNHLY, CDR2 FYNNEI, per germline. The CDR3 is 13 residues long. The V and J ends lost 8 bases and 6 bases respectively, with 16 bases between them. CDR3 amino acids: CASAQEEMAEAFF. In nucleotides, the CDR3 is TGTGCCAGCGCCCAAGAGGAGATGGCTGAAGCTTTCTTT.

This clonotype was observed at least ten times. One end of the junction varies from germline; a read error may be responsible. This sequence joins TRBV5-1 and TRBJ1-2, with a tentative D call TRBD1 (5 bases). Germline loops: CDR1 SGHRS, CDR2 YFSETQ. The CDR3 sequence is 12 residues long. The CDR3 spells CASSLEGDGYTF. The CDR3 DNA follows: TGTGCCAGCAGCTTAGAAGGGGATGGCTACACCTTC.